This entry describes one T cell receptor (beta chain). Deep-level assay runs were performed. Clones were read by immunoSEQ multiplex PCR, and TCRdb kept only the in-frame ones, dropping some. Among some 1.4 million clones listed, roughly 97% were seen once. Healthy and HIV-negative, the adult donors had no recent acute infections or vaccinations. This sample is drawn from a study of shared clonotypes between healthy human individuals. J lost 2 bases, V lost 6 bases, and 13 bases had no gene match. The CDR3 sequence is 17 residues long. Germline V gene sequence: CDR1 LNHDA, CDR2 SQIVND (reference sequence).

This chain uses TRBV19 with TRBJ2-7, with 10 nucleotides matching TRBD2. The receptor was isolated from a man aged 25 to 45 in good health. The sample taken for sequencing was naive CD4+ T cells sorted from blood. Regarding subset: CD45RA+ positively selected. CDR3 in amino acids: CASSQGPIAGGAYEQYF. CDR3 coding DNA: TGTGCCAGTAGCCAGGGCCCGATAGCGGGAGGAGCCTACGAGCAGTACTTC.